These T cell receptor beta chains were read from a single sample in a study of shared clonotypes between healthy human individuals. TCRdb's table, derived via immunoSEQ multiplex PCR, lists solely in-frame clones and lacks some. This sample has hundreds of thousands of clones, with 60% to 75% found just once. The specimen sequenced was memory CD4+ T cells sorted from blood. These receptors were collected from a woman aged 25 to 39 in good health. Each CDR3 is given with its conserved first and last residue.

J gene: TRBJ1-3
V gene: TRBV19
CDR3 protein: CASTEYVSGNTIYF

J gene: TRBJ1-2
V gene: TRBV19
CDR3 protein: CASRLRGEGNYGYTF

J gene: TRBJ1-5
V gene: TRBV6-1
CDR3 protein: CASSVTGIGFGPQHF

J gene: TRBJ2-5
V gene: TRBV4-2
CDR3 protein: CASSQDQGWETQYF

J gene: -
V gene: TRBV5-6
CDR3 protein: CASRPWEREVYEQYF

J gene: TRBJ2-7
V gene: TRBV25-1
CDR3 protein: CASGGQGVDEQYF

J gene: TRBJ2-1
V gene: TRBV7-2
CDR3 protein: CASSLVGGGEGYNEQFF

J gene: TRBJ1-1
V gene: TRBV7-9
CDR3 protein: CASSFTENTEAFF

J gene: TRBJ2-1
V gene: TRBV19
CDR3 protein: CASSLRLGTTNEQFF

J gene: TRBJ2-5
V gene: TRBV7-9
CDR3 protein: CASSSIAGDQETQYF

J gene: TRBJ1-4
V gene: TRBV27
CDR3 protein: CASSSRTVKRLFF

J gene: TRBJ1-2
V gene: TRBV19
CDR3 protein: CASRQPSRDYGYTF

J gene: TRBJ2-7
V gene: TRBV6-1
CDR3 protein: CASSREFGYEQYF